Below, 25 T cell receptor beta chains from the same sample are listed, as sequenced in a study of blood T cells in healthy people across ages. Sample-barcoded 5' priming and a J-beta primer mix drove a second PCR of roughly 6 to 12 cycles. TCRdb redid the calling of the 5' RACE reads with MiXCR, one entry per CDR3 protein. The data show more than 1,000,000 distinct CDR3 sequences, approximately 25% seen once. These same data were also listed under a study on T cells of mothers and their children.

Material for sequencing was blood. The receptors were sampled from a girl aged 2 to 10 in good health.

The chain uses TRBV9 and TRBJ2-1, with D perhaps being TRBD1 or TRBD2 (5 bases each). Trimming took off 3 bases at V and 7 bases at J, with 17 bases between the two ends. Germline assignment: CDR1 SGDLS and CDR2 YYNGEE. The CDR3 loop spans 15 amino acids. The CDR3 DNA reads as TGTGCCAGCAGCGGAAGATCCGGGACGTTTAATGAGCAGTTCTTC. Protein product: CASSGRSGTFNEQFF.

The V call is TRBV20-1, the J call TRBJ1-2; D may be TRBD1 (5 bases). V dropped 1 base and J dropped 7 bases, with 10 bases sitting between them. Germline V gene lookup returns CDR1 DFQATT and CDR2 SNEGSKA (reference sequence). This CDR3 comprises 12 residues. CDR3 DNA: TGCAGTGCTAGAGGGGGGAATGGTGGCTACACCTTC. Amino acid sequence: CSARGGNGGYTF.

This clonotype turned up a few times. J is TRBJ2-1 and V is TRBV28; D is unclear. Trimming took off 5 bases at V and 8 bases at J, with 13 bases between the two ends. The CDR3 consists of 13 residues. Germline V gives CDR1 MDHEN, CDR2 SYDVKM. The DNA of the CDR3 is TGTGCCAGCAGTAACATGGACGAGTATGAGCAGTTCTTC. Translating it yields CASSNMDEYEQFF.

V gene TRBV5-1 combines with J gene TRBJ1-2; unclear D gene. Trimming removed 5 bases at V and 7 bases at J, with 21 bases between. The germline V gene has CDR1 SGHRS and CDR2 YFSETQ. The CDR3 covers 15 residues. The CDR3 region is CASSRSPPGEGGYTF. The CDR3, as DNA: TGCGCCAGCAGTAGATCACCACCCGGGGAGGGTGGCTACACCTTC.

The chain employs TRBV28 and TRBJ1-3; 7 bases match TRBD1. The junction had 5 bases not matched to a gene; V was cut back by 6 bases and J by 3 bases. Per the germline V gene, CDR1 is MDHEN and CDR2 is SYDVKM. The CDR3 covers 14 residues. For the CDR3, the DNA is TGTGCCAGCAGGACAGGGCTGGGTGGAAACACCATATATTTT. This encodes CASRTGLGGNTIYF.

A remark on this clonotype: The germline gene is not matched at one end of the junction; a read error may be the cause. V usage is TRBV12-3 or TRBV12-4 and J usage is TRBJ2-5; D possibly uses TRBD1 or TRBD2 (5 bases each). The CDR3 contains 16 residues. The CDR3 loop is CASSSTGTLKGDERFF. The DNA of the CDR3 is TGTGCCAGCAGTTCGACGGGGACCCTCAAAGGCGATGAGCGGTTCTTC.

The rearrangement joins TRBV6-5 to TRBJ2-3, with 11 bases lining up with TRBD2. Germline CDR1 MNHEY, CDR2 SVGAGI. The CDR3 totals 16 residues. V shed 6 bases and J 2 bases; nucleotides not matched to a gene: 7. CDR3 in DNA: TGTGCCAGCAGCCGAACTAGCGGGAGTAACACAGATACGCAGTATTTT. Translating it yields CASSRTSGSNTDTQYF.

The chain joins TRBV7-8 to TRBJ2-5; tentative D call: TRBD1 (6 bases). The germline gives CDR1 SGHVS, CDR2 FQNEAQ. Between the trimmed V and J ends, which lost 3 bases and 1 base, there was a span of 12 bases. The CDR3 is 15 residues long. The CDR3 DNA reads as TGTGCCAGCAGCTTGTGGTTGGACAGCCAAGAGACCCAGTACTTC. It specifies CASSLWLDSQETQYF.

The chain uses TRBV6-6 and TRBJ1-1, with D maybe TRBD1 (6 bases). Trimming left V 8 bases short and J 7 bases short, with 17 bases between. The V gene's germline CDR1 is MNHNY and CDR2 SVGAGI (reference sequence). CDR3 length equals 13 residues. The CDR3 DNA follows: TGTGCCAGCTGTAGGACAGCCGTGAATGAAGCTTTCTTT. This gives the protein CASCRTAVNEAFF.

The chain couples TRBV7-9 to TRBJ2-7; D remains ambiguous. The CDR3 totals 14 residues. The V and J ends lost 3 bases and 2 bases respectively, with 11 bases between them. Germline values: CDR1 SEHNR, CDR2 FQNEAQ (reference sequence). CDR3 amino acids: CASSFGLQTYEQYF. CDR3 sequence (DNA): TGTGCCAGCAGCTTTGGGCTGCAGACCTACGAGCAGTACTTC.

In this sample, this clonotype turned up a few times. One junction end does not reproduce the germline sequence, and a read error may be involved. The chain uses TRBV29-1 and TRBJ2-1; D may be TRBD2 (5 bases). The CDR3 is made up of 14 amino acids. From germline, CDR1 is SQVTM and CDR2 ANQGSEA. Here the CDR3 reads CSVGSRTSYNEQLF. The CDR3 DNA is TGCAGCGTTGGGTCCCGGACTTCCTACAATGAGCAGCTCTTC.

The J gene is TRBJ2-2, the V gene TRBV6-2 or TRBV6-3; D is possibly TRBD1 or TRBD2 (5 bases each). CDR1 MNHEY and CDR2 SVGEGT come from the germline V gene. The length of the CDR3 is 17 residues. V lost 0 bases to trimming and J lost 3 bases, with 14 bases between them. As DNA, the CDR3 is TGTGCCAGCAGTTACTCGGTCAAGGGGCGGGACACCGGGGAGCTGTTTTTT. This codes for CASSYSVKGRDTGELFF.

This clonotype came up once. The V and J genes are TRBV23-1 and TRBJ1-4; D may be TRBD1 (5 bases). TRBV23-1 counts as an open reading frame of uncertain function. Trimming shortened V by 3 bases and J by 13 bases, and 15 bases separated the two germline ends. The CDR3 extends over 13 amino acids. For the CDR3, the DNA is TGCGCCAGCAGTCAGGGGCCATCACGTAGACTGTTTTTT. The encoded protein is CASSQGPSRRLFF.

The rearrangement links TRBV29-1 to TRBJ1-4; D is unresolved. Germline CDR1 reads SQVTM; CDR2 reads ANQGSEA. Deletions cut 0 bases from V and 4 bases from J, with 6 bases between. The CDR3 runs 13 residues. The CDR3 protein is CSVEEGLNEKLFF. The CDR3 DNA reads TGCAGCGTTGAAGAGGGTCTTAATGAAAAACTGTTTTTT.

DNA of the CDR3: TGTGCCAGCAGCCAGAGTGGGGTGATGGCGCGGAATTCACCCCTCCACTTT. This gives the protein CASSQSGVMARNSPLHF. J is TRBJ1-6 and V is TRBV7-9, with D uncertain. V was clipped by 5 bases and J by 7 bases, with 21 bases between them. This CDR3 has 17 amino acids. Germline CDR1 SEHNR, CDR2 FQNEAQ (reference sequence).

The gene calls are TRBV4-1 and TRBJ1-4; no definite D call. Per the germline V gene, CDR1 is MGHRA and CDR2 is YSYEKL. CDR3 size: 13 residues. V was cut by 0 bases and J by 6 bases, with 5 bases left in between. The CDR3 region has the DNA TGCGCCAGCAGCCAAGAAGCGTATGAAAAACTGTTTTTT. This encodes CASSQEAYEKLFF.

J is TRBJ2-3 and V is TRBV28, with 8 bases aligning to TRBD1. Germline lookup yields CDR1 MDHEN and CDR2 SYDVKM. The CDR3 loop spans 16 amino acids. The V and J ends lost 11 bases and 6 bases, in that order; junction bases with no gene match: 19. The CDR3 bases are TGTGCCGGCACCCCGCCCGCAGGGGGCGAGGGGGATACGCAGTATTTT. This sequence encodes CAGTPPAGGEGDTQYF.

The rearrangement joins TRBV7-2 to TRBJ1-1, with D unclear. This CDR3 contains 14 residues. CDR1 and CDR2 from the germline V gene are SGHTA and FQGNSA. V was pared by 5 bases and J by 0 bases, with 10 bases between. CDR3 sequence reads: CASSHRLMNTEAFF. The CDR3 DNA sequence: TGTGCCAGCAGCCATAGGCTCATGAACACTGAAGCTTTCTTT.

The gene calls are TRBV20-1 and TRBJ2-3; TRBD2 agrees at 7 bases. V lost 6 bases, J lost 4 bases, and 4 bases stayed unmatched. CDR1 is DFQATT, CDR2 SNEGSKA, per germline (reference sequence). The CDR3 is made up of 12 amino acids. The CDR3 protein is CSAGREADTQYF. The DNA for the CDR3 is TGCAGTGCGGGACGGGAGGCAGATACGCAGTATTTT.

This clonotype was counted between two and nine times. This chain connects TRBV5-5 to TRBJ1-2, with 9 positions matching TRBD1. The CDR3 has 15 amino acids. After removal of 3 bases from V and 1 base from J, the junction contained 4 bases not matched to a gene. The germline V gene encodes CDR1 SGHKS and CDR2 YYEKEE (reference sequence). The CDR3 loop reads CASSSDRGINYGYTF. The CDR3 bases are TGTGCCAGCAGCTCCGACAGGGGGATTAACTATGGCTACACCTTC.

The V and J genes are TRBV7-8 and TRBJ2-1; 15 bases agree with TRBD2. This CDR3 contains 15 residues. The J segment lost 7 bases and the V segment lost 6 bases, leaving 4 bases of the junction unmatched. Germline values: CDR1 SGHVS, CDR2 FQNEAQ. The CDR3 region is CASRRTSGRANEQFF. For the CDR3, the DNA is TGTGCCAGCAGACGGACTAGCGGGAGGGCGAATGAGCAGTTCTTC.

This clonotype has a handful of counts. The rearrangement links TRBV4-1 to TRBJ2-5; D may be TRBD2 (5 bases). Trimming removed 0 bases from V and 11 bases from J, with 16 bases in between. CDR1 and CDR2 (germline): MGHRA, YSYEKL. The CDR3 runs to 14 residues. CDR3 sequence reads: CASSQEHGTWEQYF. CDR3 bases: TGCGCCAGCAGCCAAGAACACGGCACCTGGGAGCAGTACTTC.

J is TRBJ2-1 and V is TRBV13; D gene unclear. The length of the CDR3 is 14 residues. Looked up from germline, CDR1 is PRHDT and CDR2 is FYEKMQ (reference sequence). Trimming took off 8 bases at V and 8 bases at J, with 19 bases between the two ends. Here the CDR3 reads CASELYSSYHEQFF. The CDR3 bases are TGTGCCAGCGAGTTATATTCGAGTTACCATGAGCAGTTCTTC.

This clonotype turned up a few times. V and J are TRBV7-3 and TRBJ1-1, with TRBD1 matching over 7 bases. After removal of 5 bases from V and 4 bases from J, the junction contained 10 bases not matched to a gene. Per the germline V gene, CDR1 is SGHTA and CDR2 is FQGTGA. The CDR3 totals 15 residues. This chain's CDR3 is CASSADRVGSTEAFF. In nucleotides, the CDR3 is TGTGCCAGCAGCGCCGACAGGGTCGGGTCCACTGAAGCTTTCTTT.

This clonotype has a handful of counts. This chain links TRBV28 with TRBJ2-6; D gene ambiguous. The germline V gene has CDR1 MDHEN and CDR2 SYDVKM. The CDR3 runs to 12 residues. This chain's CDR3 is CAGGPGANVLTF. The CDR3 DNA follows: TGTGCGGGTGGCCCTGGGGCCAACGTCCTGACTTTC.